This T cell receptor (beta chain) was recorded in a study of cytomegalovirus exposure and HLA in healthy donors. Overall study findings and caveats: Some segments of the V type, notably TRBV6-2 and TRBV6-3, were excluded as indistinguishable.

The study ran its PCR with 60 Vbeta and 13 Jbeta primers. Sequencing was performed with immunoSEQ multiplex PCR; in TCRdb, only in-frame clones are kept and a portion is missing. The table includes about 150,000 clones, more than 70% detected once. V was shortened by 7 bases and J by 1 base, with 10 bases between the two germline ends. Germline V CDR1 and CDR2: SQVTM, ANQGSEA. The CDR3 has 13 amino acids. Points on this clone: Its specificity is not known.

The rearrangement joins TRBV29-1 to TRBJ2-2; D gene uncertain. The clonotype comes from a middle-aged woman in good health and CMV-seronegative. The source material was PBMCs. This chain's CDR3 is CSADRQNTGELFF. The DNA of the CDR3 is TGCAGCGCTGATCGACAGAACACCGGGGAGCTGTTTTTT.